A single sample is the source of the 5 T cell receptor beta chains below, sequenced in a study of graft-versus-host responses after intestinal transplantation. Graft specimens yielded both intraepithelial and lamina propria lymphocytes. Sequenced by immunoSEQ multiplex PCR; TCRdb stores in-frame clones only, minus some. The sample contains nearly 15,000 clones, approximately 59% of which appear only once. The sequenced sample was ileum tissue, obtained 524 days after transplant. The receptors come from a human patient who received an intestinal transplant, so some T cells may come from the graft donor.

This chain connects TRBV5-6 to TRBJ2-7; 9 bases align to TRBD2. With V trimmed by 4 bases and J by 8 bases, 7 bases remained unmatched. The CDR3 totals 13 residues. From germline, CDR1 is SGHDT and CDR2 YYEEEE. As DNA, the CDR3 is TGTGCCAGCAGCCTTAGCGGGAGCCCCCAGCAGTACTTC. Translating it yields CASSLSGSPQQYF.

This clone has just a few counts. The V call is TRBV2, the J call TRBJ2-7, with 8 bases identical to TRBD1. J lost 4 bases, V lost 6 bases, and 5 bases had no gene match. Germline V gene data show CDR1 as SNHLY and CDR2 as FYNNEI. The CDR3 extends over 13 amino acids. For the CDR3, the DNA is TGTGCCAGCAGGGACAGGGTTCGATACGAGCAGTACTTC. Its protein is CASRDRVRYEQYF. Combining the CDR3 with reference TRBV2 and TRBJ2-7 gives the whole variable domain EPEVTQTPSHQVTQMGQEVILRCVPISNHLYFYWYRQILGQKVEFLVSFYNNEISEKSEIFDDQFSVERPDGSNFTLKIRSTKLEDSAMYFCASRDRVRYEQYFGPGTRLTVT.

The chain has TRBV5-6 and TRBJ2-1; 8 nucleotides match TRBD2. Trimming cost V 4 bases and J 3 bases; bases outside gene matches: 3. The CDR3 totals 14 residues. CDR1 SGHDT and CDR2 YYEEEE come from the germline V gene. The CDR3 sequence is CASSPGGLYNEQFF. The CDR3 DNA is TGTGCCAGCAGCCCGGGGGGGCTCTACAATGAGCAGTTCTTC. Full variable domain (rest looked up from reference TRBV5-6 and TRBJ2-1): DAGVTQSPTHLIKTRGQQVTLRCSPKSGHDTVSWYQQALGQGPQFIFQYYEEEERQRGNFPDRFSGHQFPNYSSELNVNALLLGDSALYLCASSPGGLYNEQFFGPGTRLTVL.

The gene calls are TRBV10-3 and TRBJ1-2; D possibly corresponds to TRBD1 (6 bases). Deletions cut 6 bases from V and 4 bases from J, with 12 bases between. CDR1 and CDR2 (germline): ENHRY, SYGVKD. CDR3 length: 13 residues. The CDR3 DNA reads as TGTGCCATCAGCGGGGACACCTTCTATGGCTACACCTTC. Encoded protein: CAISGDTFYGYTF.

The rearrangement uses TRBV7-2 and TRBJ2-3; TRBD1 matches at 7 bases. The trim removed 4 bases at V and 1 base at J, leaving 2 bases unmatched. The germline V gene encodes CDR1 SGHTA and CDR2 FQGNSA. This CDR3 is 14 amino acids long. Here the CDR3 DNA reads TGTGCCAGCAGCTCTCAGGGGGGCACAGATACGCAGTATTTT. Amino acids: CASSSQGGTDTQYF.